A single sample gave rise to the 17 T cell receptor beta chains below, sequenced in a study of blood T cell repertoires in COVID-19. Using immunoSEQ multiplex PCR, the repertoire was profiled, and TCRdb retains in-frame clones only, with some absent. This repertoire shows 300,000 to 400,000 clones, 88% found once; its top ten account for 1.6%. Sequencing was performed on peripheral blood. The receptors here all came from a woman younger than 45 with COVID-19, enrolled during active disease.

The V gene is TRBV5-4, the J gene TRBJ2-5, with D perhaps matching TRBD2 (5 bases). The CDR3 is 18 residues long. V gave up 5 bases and J gave up 5 bases, with 28 bases separating them. CDR1 SGHNT and CDR2 YYREEE come from the germline V gene (reference sequence). The CDR3 is CASREGWNSSSHSETQYF. CDR3 in DNA: TGTGCCAGCAGGGAAGGGTGGAACTCATCTAGCCATTCGGAGACCCAGTACTTC.

The V and J genes are TRBV25-1 and TRBJ1-1; perhaps TRBD1 as D (5 bases). V lost 4 bases to trimming and J lost 5 bases, with 17 bases between them. CDR1 and CDR2 from the germline V gene are MGHDK and SYGVNS. The CDR3 runs to 15 residues. The CDR3 region has the DNA TGTGCCAGCAGTGCGGCGGGGGTAGGAGGGACTGAAGCTTTCTTT. It encodes CASSAAGVGGTEAFF.

The rearrangement uses TRBV9 and TRBJ2-2, with TRBD1 as a possible D gene (6 bases). The CDR3 loop spans 16 amino acids. Trimming shortened V by 4 bases and J by 2 bases, and 15 bases separated the two germline ends. Germline assignment: CDR1 SGDLS and CDR2 YYNGEE. The CDR3 here is CASSPLDSTNTGELFF. As DNA, the CDR3 is TGTGCCAGCAGCCCCTTGGACAGCACCAACACCGGGGAGCTGTTTTTT.

V and J are TRBV30 and TRBJ2-2; D may be TRBD1 (5 bases). CDR3 length: 15 residues. Between the trimmed V and J ends, which lost 4 bases and 0 bases, there was a span of 12 bases. In germline, CDR1 is GTSNPN, CDR2 SVGIG (reference sequence). The CDR3 DNA follows: TGTGCCTGGATGGGTGGGGCCGCGAACACCGGGGAGCTGTTTTTT. Encoded protein: CAWMGGAANTGELFF.

The chain carries TRBV12-5 and TRBJ1-5; 7 nucleotides line up with TRBD1. CDR1 and CDR2 from the germline V gene are LGHNT and FRNRAP. This CDR3 contains 17 residues. V was pared by 4 bases and J by 6 bases, with 15 bases of the junction left unmatched. The CDR3 region has the DNA TGTGCTAGTGGTTGGGGGCGTACAGGGGCGAGGGGTCAGCCCCAGCATTTT. Residues: CASGWGRTGARGQPQHF.

The V gene is TRBV28, the J gene TRBJ2-1, with a weak D call TRBD1 (5 bases). The V end was cut by 6 bases, the J end by 8 bases, with 11 bases between. In germline, CDR1 is MDHEN, CDR2 SYDVKM. The CDR3 spans 12 residues. CDR3 DNA: TGTGCCAGCAGGGGGCAGGCGGATGAGCAGTTCTTC. Translating it yields CASRGQADEQFF.

The V call is TRBV6-2 or TRBV6-3, the J call TRBJ1-1; maybe TRBD1 (5 bases). The germline V and J ends were trimmed by 4 bases and 0 bases, with 15 bases remaining between them. The V gene's germline CDR1 is MNHEY and CDR2 SVGEGT. The CDR3 contains 16 residues. In DNA, the CDR3 is TGTGCCAGCAGTTGGACCCAGGGTTGGGTGAACACTGAAGCTTTCTTT. Protein: CASSWTQGWVNTEAFF.

J is TRBJ1-2 and V is TRBV7-8; D is possibly TRBD1 (6 bases). Trimming stripped 5 bases from V and 4 bases from J, with 17 bases between. The CDR3 is 15 residues long. The V gene's germline CDR1 is SGHVS and CDR2 FQNEAQ. Here the CDR3 reads CASSLARGPGYGYTF. DNA of the CDR3: TGTGCCAGCAGCCTCGCGCGGGGGCCGGGCTATGGCTACACCTTC.

V is TRBV19 and J is TRBJ2-1, with 7 positions matching TRBD2. Trimming removed 5 bases from V and 5 bases from J; junction bases left unmatched: 9. This CDR3 has 15 residues. Germline V lookup: CDR1 LNHDA, CDR2 SQIVND (reference sequence). Here the CDR3 DNA reads TGTGCCAGTAGTCACTCGGGGAGCGGGAACAATGAGCAGTTCTTC. Translated, it gives CASSHSGSGNNEQFF.

This clone has only one observation. The chain joins TRBV4-3 to TRBJ1-2, with a weak D call TRBD1 (5 bases). Germline CDR1 LGHNA, CDR2 YSLEER. The CDR3 covers 16 residues. With 0 bases removed from V and 7 bases from J, the gap between germline ends came to 18 bases. The CDR3 DNA reads TGCGCCAGCAGCCAAGATGGGGCGGGATTAGCTGGTGGCTACACCTTC. Translated: CASSQDGAGLAGGYTF.

The rearrangement uses TRBV6-4 and TRBJ2-2, with TRBD2 matching over 9 bases. The CDR3 extends over 14 amino acids. V was pared by 4 bases and J by 5 bases, with 2 bases of the junction left unmatched. CDR1 is MRHNA and CDR2 is SNTAGT in the germline V gene. CDR3 in amino acids: CASSASGATGELFF. CDR3 nucleotide sequence: TGTGCCAGCAGTGCTAGCGGGGCGACCGGGGAGCTGTTTTTT.

This clone was observed a single time. This rearrangement joins TRBV4-1 to TRBJ1-4, with D tentatively TRBD1 (6 bases). The CDR3 runs 14 residues. V shed 4 bases and J shed 6 bases, with 12 bases lying between them. The germline V gene has CDR1 MGHRA and CDR2 YSYEKL. The chain's CDR3 is CASSLGRTDEKLFF. DNA of the CDR3: TGCGCCAGCAGCCTGGGGCGGACAGATGAAAAACTGTTTTTT.

The chain has TRBV2 and TRBJ2-5, with 9 bases that match TRBD1. The germline CDR1 and CDR2 sequences are SNHLY and FYNNEI. Trimming cost V 6 bases and J 5 bases; bases outside gene matches: 16. The CDR3 is 17 amino acids. CDR3 region: CASSHRDREPMWETQYF. CDR3 in DNA: TGTGCCAGCAGCCACAGGGACAGGGAACCGATGTGGGAGACCCAGTACTTC.

This chain uses TRBV15 with TRBJ2-7, with 10 nucleotides matching TRBD1. The CDR3 loop spans 15 amino acids. Trimming at V came to 0 bases and at J to 3 bases, leaving 2 bases not matched to a gene. Germline-derived CDR1 and CDR2 are LNHNV and YYDKDF (reference sequence). CDR3 loop: CATSRDRTGGYEQYV. The CDR3 coding sequence is TGTGCCACCAGCAGAGATAGGACAGGGGGCTACGAGCAGTACGTC.

The chain has TRBV5-1 and TRBJ1-1; TRBD1 agrees at 8 bases. Germline-derived CDR1 and CDR2 are SGHRS and YFSETQ. After removal of 7 bases from V and 0 bases from J, the junction contained 8 bases not matched to a gene. The CDR3 is 15 amino acids. The CDR3 sequence: CASGLTGDMNTEAFF. CDR3 nucleotide sequence: TGCGCCAGCGGACTGACAGGGGACATGAACACTGAAGCTTTCTTT.

The rearrangement uses TRBV7-8 and TRBJ1-4, with 8 bases fitting TRBD1. The CDR3 is made up of 16 amino acids. The germline V gene has CDR1 SGHVS and CDR2 FQNEAQ. With 3 bases clipped from V and 7 bases from J, the junction kept 10 bases outside the gene matches. CDR3 residues: CASSLRTGRLGEKLFF. As DNA, the CDR3 is TGTGCCAGCAGCTTGCGGACAGGGCGGTTGGGTGAAAAACTGTTTTTT.

V gene TRBV24-1 combines with J gene TRBJ1-1, with D possibly TRBD1 on 5 matching bases. Trimming stripped 7 bases from V and 4 bases from J, with 12 bases between. The germline V gene encodes CDR1 KGHDR and CDR2 SFDVKD. The CDR3 totals 13 residues. The CDR3 sequence: CATRPGMGTEAFF. As DNA, the CDR3 is TGTGCCACCAGACCAGGGATGGGCACTGAAGCTTTCTTT.